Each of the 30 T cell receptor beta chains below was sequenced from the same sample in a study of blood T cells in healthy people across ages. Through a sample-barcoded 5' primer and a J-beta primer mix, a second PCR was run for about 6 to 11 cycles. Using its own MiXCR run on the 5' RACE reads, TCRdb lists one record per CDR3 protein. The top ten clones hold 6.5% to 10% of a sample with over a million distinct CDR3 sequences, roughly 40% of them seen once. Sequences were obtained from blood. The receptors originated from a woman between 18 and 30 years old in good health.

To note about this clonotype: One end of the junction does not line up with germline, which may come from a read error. The DNA for the CDR3 is TGCAGTGCTAGAGATGTGGGGGGGCCGGATTCCTACGGGCAGTACTTC. This translates into CSARDVGGPDSYGQYF. The rearrangement uses TRBV20-1 and TRBJ2-7; possible D gene TRBD2, 7 bases. From germline, CDR1 is DFQATT and CDR2 SNEGSKA (reference sequence). The CDR3 has 16 residues.

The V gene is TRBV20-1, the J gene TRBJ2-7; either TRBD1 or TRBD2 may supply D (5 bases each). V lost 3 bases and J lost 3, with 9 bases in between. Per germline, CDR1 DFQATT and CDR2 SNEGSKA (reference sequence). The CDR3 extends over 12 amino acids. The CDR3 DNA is TGCAGTGCTAGTGCAGGGAGCTACGAGCAGTACTTC. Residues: CSASAGSYEQYF.

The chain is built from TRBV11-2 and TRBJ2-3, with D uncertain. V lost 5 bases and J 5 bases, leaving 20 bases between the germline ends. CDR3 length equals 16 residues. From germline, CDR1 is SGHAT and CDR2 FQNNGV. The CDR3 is CASSQRAASRGDTQYF. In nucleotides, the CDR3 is TGTGCCAGCAGCCAACGGGCGGCTTCCCGCGGAGATACGCAGTATTTT.

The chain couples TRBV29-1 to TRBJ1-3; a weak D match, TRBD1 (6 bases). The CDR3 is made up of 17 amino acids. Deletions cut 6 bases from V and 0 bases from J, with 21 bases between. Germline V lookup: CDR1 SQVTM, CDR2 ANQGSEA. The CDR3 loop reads CSVRGGGEVGSGNTIYF. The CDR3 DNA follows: TGCAGCGTCCGTGGGGGGGGCGAGGTGGGCTCTGGAAACACCATATATTTT.

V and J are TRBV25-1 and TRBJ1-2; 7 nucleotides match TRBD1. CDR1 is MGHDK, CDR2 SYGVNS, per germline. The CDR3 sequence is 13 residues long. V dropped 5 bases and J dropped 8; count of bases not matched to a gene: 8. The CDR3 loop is CASSRGQAQGYTF. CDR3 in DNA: TGTGCCAGCAGTCGTGGACAGGCCCAAGGCTACACCTTC.

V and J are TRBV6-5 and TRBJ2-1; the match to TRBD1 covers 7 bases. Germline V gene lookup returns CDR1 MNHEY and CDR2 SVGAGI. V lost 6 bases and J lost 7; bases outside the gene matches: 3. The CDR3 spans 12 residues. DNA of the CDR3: TGTGCCAGCAGATACAGGGGAAATGAGCAGTTCTTC. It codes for CASRYRGNEQFF.

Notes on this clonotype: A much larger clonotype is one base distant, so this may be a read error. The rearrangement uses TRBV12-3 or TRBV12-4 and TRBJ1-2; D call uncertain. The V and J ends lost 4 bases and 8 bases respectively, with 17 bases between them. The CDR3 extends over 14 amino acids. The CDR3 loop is CASSSREGGSGYTF. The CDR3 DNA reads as TGTGCCAGCAGTTCCCGGGAGGGAGGAAGCGGCTACACCTTC.

Written as DNA, the CDR3 is TGTGCCAGCAGCTTAGTGGACGGATCCTCCTACGAGCAGTACTTC. This translates into CASSLVDGSSYEQYF. The chain uses TRBV7-2 and TRBJ2-7; D call uncertain. Per the germline V gene, CDR1 is SGHTA and CDR2 is FQGNSA. V lost 1 base and J 0 bases, leaving 10 bases between the germline ends. This CDR3 has 15 amino acids.

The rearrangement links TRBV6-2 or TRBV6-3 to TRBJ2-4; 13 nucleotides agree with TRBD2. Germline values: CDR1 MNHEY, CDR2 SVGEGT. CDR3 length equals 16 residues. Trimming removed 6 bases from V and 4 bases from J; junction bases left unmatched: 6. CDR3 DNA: TGTGCCAGCAGACGGCTACTAGCGGGAGGGAAAAACATTCAGTACTTC. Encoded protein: CASRRLLAGGKNIQYF.

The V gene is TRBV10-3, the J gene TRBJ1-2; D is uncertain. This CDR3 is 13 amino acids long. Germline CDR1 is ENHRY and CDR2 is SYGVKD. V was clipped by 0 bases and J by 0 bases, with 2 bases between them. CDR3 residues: CAISESTNYGYTF. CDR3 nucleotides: TGTGCCATCAGTGAGTCAACTAACTATGGCTACACCTTC.

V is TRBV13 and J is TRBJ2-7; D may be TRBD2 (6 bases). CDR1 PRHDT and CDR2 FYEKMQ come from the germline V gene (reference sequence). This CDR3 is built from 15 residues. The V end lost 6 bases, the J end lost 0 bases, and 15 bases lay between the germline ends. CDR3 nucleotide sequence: TGTGCCAGCAGTTCTATAGCGGAAGGCTCCTACGAGCAGTACTTC. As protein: CASSSIAEGSYEQYF.

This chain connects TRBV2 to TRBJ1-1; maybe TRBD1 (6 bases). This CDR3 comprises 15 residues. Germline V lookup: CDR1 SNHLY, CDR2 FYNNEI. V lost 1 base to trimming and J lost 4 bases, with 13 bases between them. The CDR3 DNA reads TGTGCCAGCAGTGAAGGGGCAGGGGCCCTCACTGAAGCTTTCTTT. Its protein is CASSEGAGALTEAFF.

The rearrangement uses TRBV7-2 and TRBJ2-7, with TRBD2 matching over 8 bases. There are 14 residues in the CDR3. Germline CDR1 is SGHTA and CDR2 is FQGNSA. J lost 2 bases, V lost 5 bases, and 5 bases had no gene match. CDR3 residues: CASSGTRKTYEQYF. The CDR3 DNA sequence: TGTGCCAGCAGCGGGACTAGGAAAACCTACGAGCAGTACTTC.

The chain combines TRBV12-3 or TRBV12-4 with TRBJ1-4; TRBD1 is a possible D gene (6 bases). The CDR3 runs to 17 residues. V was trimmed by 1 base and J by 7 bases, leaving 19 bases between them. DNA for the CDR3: TGTGCCAGCAGTTTAGATAGGGGGTCGCAGGGGATTGAAAAACTGTTTTTT. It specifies CASSLDRGSQGIEKLFF.

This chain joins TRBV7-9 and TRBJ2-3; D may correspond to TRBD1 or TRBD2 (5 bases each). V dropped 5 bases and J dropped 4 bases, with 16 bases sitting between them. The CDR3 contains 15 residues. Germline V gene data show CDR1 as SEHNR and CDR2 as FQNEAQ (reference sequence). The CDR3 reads CASSTSGTSADTQYF. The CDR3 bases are TGTGCCAGCAGCACCTCCGGGACCTCCGCAGATACGCAGTATTTT. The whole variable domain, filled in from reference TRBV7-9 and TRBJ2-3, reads DTGVSQNPRHKITKRGQNVTFRCDPISEHNRLYWYRQTLGQGPEFLTYFQNEAQLEKSRLLSDRFSAERPKGSFSTLEIQRTEQGDSAMYLCASSTSGTSADTQYFGPGTRLTVL.

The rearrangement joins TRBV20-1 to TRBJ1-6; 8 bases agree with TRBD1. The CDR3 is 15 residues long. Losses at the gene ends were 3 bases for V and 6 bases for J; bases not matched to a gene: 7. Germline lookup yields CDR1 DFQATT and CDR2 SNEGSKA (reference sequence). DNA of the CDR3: TGCAGTGCTAGCTCGCTTACAGGGGGTAATTCACCCCTCCACTTT. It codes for CSASSLTGGNSPLHF.

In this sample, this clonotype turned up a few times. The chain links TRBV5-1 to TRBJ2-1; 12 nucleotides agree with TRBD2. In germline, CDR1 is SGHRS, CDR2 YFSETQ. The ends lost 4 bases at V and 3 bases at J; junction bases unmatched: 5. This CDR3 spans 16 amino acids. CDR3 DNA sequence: TGCGCCAGCAGCCCCAGGACTAGCGGGGACTACAATGAGCAGTTCTTC. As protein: CASSPRTSGDYNEQFF.

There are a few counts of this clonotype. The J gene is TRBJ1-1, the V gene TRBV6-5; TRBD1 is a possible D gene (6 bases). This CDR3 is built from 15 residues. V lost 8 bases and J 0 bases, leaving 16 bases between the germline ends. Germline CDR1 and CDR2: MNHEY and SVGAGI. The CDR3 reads CASPNRESVNTEAFF. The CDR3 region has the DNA TGTGCCAGCCCTAACAGGGAATCAGTGAACACTGAAGCTTTCTTT.

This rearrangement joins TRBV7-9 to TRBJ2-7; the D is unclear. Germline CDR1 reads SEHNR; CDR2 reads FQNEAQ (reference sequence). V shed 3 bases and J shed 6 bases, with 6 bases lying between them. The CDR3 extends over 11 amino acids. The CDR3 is CASSFTGEQYF. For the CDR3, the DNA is TGTGCCAGCAGCTTTACGGGCGAGCAGTACTTC. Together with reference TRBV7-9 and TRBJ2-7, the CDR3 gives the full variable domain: DTGVSQNPRHKITKRGQNVTFRCDPISEHNRLYWYRQTLGQGPEFLTYFQNEAQLEKSRLLSDRFSAERPKGSFSTLEIQRTEQGDSAMYLCASSFTGEQYFGPGTRLTVT.

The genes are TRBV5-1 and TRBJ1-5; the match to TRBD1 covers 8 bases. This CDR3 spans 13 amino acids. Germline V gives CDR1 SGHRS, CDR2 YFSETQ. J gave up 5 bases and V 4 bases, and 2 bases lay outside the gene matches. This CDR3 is CASSTGQDQPQHF. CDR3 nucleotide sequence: TGCGCCAGCAGCACGGGACAGGATCAGCCCCAGCATTTT.

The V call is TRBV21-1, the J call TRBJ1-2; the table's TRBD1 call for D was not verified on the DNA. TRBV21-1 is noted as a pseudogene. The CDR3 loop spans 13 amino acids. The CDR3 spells CARAGTEHCGYTF. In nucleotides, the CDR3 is TGTGCCAGGGCGGGGACGGAACACTGTGGCTACACCTTC.

The CDR3, as DNA: TGTGCCAGCAGTGAAGACCACCCCGTGGCGGGGGGGACCGGAGATACGCAGTATTTT. Translation: CASSEDHPVAGGTGDTQYF. The V and J genes are TRBV2 and TRBJ2-3; 9 nucleotides align to TRBD2. Germline loops: CDR1 SNHLY, CDR2 FYNNEI. CDR3 length equals 19 residues. The V and J ends lost 1 base and 5 bases, in that order; junction bases with no gene match: 16.

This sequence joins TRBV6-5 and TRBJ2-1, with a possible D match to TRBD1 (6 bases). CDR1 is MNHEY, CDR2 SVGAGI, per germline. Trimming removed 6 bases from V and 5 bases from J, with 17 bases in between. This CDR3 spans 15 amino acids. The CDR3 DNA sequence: TGTGCCAGCAGAAAGGGGGAAACCCCCAACAATGAGCAGTTCTTC. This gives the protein CASRKGETPNNEQFF.

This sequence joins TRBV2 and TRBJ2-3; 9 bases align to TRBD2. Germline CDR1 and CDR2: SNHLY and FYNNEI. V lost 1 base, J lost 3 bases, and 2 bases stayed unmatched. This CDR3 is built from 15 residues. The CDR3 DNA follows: TGTGCCAGCAGTGAAGGGCGGGGGGGTACAGATACGCAGTATTTT. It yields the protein CASSEGRGGTDTQYF. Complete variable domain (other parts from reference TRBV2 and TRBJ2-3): EPEVTQTPSHQVTQMGQEVILRCVPISNHLYFYWYRQILGQKVEFLVSFYNNEISEKSEIFDDQFSVERPDGSNFTLKIRSTKLEDSAMYFCASSEGRGGTDTQYFGPGTRLTVL.

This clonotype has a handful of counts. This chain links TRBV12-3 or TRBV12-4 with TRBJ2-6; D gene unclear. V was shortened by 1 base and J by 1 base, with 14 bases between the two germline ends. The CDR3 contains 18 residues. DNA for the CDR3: TGTGCCAGCAGTTTAGGTTTTCGCTTCAATTCTGGGGCCAACGTCCTGACTTTC. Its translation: CASSLGFRFNSGANVLTF.

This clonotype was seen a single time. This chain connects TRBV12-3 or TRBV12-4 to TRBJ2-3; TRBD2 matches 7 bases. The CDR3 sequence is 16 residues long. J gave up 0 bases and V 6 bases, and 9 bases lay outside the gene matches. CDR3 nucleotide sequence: TGTGCCAGCAGCCGAGGGACTACCCTTAGCACAGATACGCAGTATTTT. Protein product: CASSRGTTLSTDTQYF.

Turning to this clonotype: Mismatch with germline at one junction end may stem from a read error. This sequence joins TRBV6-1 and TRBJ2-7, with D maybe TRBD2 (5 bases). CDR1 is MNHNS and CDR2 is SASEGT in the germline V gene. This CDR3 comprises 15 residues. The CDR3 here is CASSEDAGLIYEKYF. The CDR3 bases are TGTGCCAGCAGTGAAGATGCGGGTTTAATCTACGAGAAGTACTTC.

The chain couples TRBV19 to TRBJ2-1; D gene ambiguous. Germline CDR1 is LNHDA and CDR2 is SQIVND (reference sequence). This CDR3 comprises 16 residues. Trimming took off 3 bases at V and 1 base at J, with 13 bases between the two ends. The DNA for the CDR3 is TGTGCCAGTAGTATGCTTATGGATGAGTCCTACAATGAGCAGTTCTTC. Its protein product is CASSMLMDESYNEQFF.

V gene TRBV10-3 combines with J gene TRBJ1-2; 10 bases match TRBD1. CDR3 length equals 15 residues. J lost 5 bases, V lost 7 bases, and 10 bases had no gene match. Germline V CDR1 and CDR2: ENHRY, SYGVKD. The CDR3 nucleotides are TGTGCCATCACCGAGGACAGGGGGGATATTTATGGCTACACCTTC. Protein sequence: CAITEDRGDIYGYTF.

The CDR3 here is CASSHAHRRETETQYF. CDR3 bases: TGCGCCAGCAGCCATGCCCATCGCCGAGAAACAGAGACCCAGTACTTC. The gene calls are TRBV4-1 and TRBJ2-5; unclear D gene. The V gene lost 3 bases and the J gene lost 4 bases, with 18 bases spanning the gap. The CDR3 has 16 amino acids. CDR1 and CDR2 (germline): MGHRA, YSYEKL.